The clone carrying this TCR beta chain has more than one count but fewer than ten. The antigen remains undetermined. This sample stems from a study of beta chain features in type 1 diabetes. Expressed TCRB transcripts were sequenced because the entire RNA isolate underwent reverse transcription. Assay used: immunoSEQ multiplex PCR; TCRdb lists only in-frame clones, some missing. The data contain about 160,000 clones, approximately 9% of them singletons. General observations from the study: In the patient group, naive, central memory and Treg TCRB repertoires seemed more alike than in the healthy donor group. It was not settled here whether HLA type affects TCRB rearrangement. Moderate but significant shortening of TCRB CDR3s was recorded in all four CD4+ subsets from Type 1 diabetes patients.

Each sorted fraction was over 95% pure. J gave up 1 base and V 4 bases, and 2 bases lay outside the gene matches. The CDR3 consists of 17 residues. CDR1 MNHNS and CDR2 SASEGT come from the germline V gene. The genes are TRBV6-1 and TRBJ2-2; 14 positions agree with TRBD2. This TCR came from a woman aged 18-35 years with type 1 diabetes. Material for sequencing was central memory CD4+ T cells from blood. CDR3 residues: CASSGGTSGGNTGELFF. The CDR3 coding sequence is TGTGCCAGCAGTGGTGGGACTAGCGGGGGGAACACCGGGGAGCTGTTTTTT.